This TCR beta chain was recovered during a study of PD-L1 blockade in urothelial cancer (dated by TCRdb to 2015 to 2018). About the investigation overall: Every patient began therapy at some point between 2014 and 2015 and was given atezolizumab 1,200 mg intravenously every 3 weeks. An exploratory multi-omic analysis was conducted of the somatic, immune and clinical correlates of response to PD-L1 blockade with atezolizumab in urothelial cancer. Durable clinical benefit was achieved by nine patients but not by the remaining 20. Durable clinical benefit meant progression-free survival longer than 6 months, and TCR features were also tested against progression-free and overall survival. Blood samples gave median yields of about 140,000 T cells and 80,000 to 90,000 unique TCRs, along with a median clonality of about 0.084. Whole exome sequencing and RNA sequencing of pretreatment tumors were performed alongside TCR sequencing in the same patients. About 90% of the roughly 30 patients were identified as males with urothelial cancer of bladder origin, and a prior smoking history was reported by 18 of 29 patients. Pretreatment blood TCR-seq was available for around 29 patients, at least one posttreatment blood collection was obtained for around 25 patients, and tumor TCR-seq was available for around 25 patients. TCR sequencing covered pretreatment tumor samples and matched, serially collected peripheral blood taken before and after atezolizumab treatment. An ECOG performance status of 0 or 1 was recorded for the patients, and 0 to 3 prior chemotherapy regimens had been received by the patients. Blood samples were analyzed at two time points: 3 weeks after treatment start (second dose) and 6 weeks after treatment start. Study-wide findings and limitations: Improved progression-free and overall survival was found to be associated with pretreatment peripheral blood TCR clonality below the median. Because the sample size was small (n of about 29) and many exploratory analyses were performed, the results are intended to be hypothesis-generating. Greater expansion of tumor-associated TCR clones in peripheral blood 3 weeks after the start of treatment was observed in patients with durable benefit (n of about 20, p = 0.022).

A total of approximately 27 patients with locally advanced or metastatic urothelial carcinoma, treated at Memorial Sloan Kettering on a trial protocol, made up the cohort. Peripheral blood mononuclear cells were collected pretreatment and during treatment, at between 1 and 8 total time points per patient. The Qiagen DNeasy Blood extraction kit was used to purify genomic DNA from total PBMCs and tumor samples. PBMCs were collected pretreatment and during treatment, and were isolated and stored as previously described. Synthetic TCR analog templates were spiked into each PCR to estimate absolute template abundance from read counts. Using the immunoSEQ assay, TCRbeta CDR3 regions were amplified from genomic DNA with bias-controlled V and J gene primers. Sequencing of rearranged TCRbeta segments was done at approximately 20X coverage. Per the source publication's procedure: Clustering was used to correct sequencing errors, and CDR3s were annotated against IMGT so that V, D and J genes could be assigned. Only productive TCRbeta rearrangements were used in downstream analyses, excluding out-of-frame or stop-codon sequences. Clonality was calculated as one minus the Shannon entropy normalized by the log of the number of unique productive sequences. Fisher's exact test with Benjamini-Hochberg correction, at a threshold of adjusted p below 0.01, was used to find clones that differed between time points or between blood and tumor. TCRdb obtained this table from immuneACCESS and retained in-frame rearrangements with V and J assigned. These tables miss some clones; where compared with another copy, unresolved V genes account for less than half of the shortfall, and the remainder is unexplained. V, J and clone size reflect that table, while D and trimming were determined from the DNA. Here the sample has 25,000 to 40,000 clones; approximately 82% occur a single time. In total, the top ten clones hold 30% of the sample.

The CDR3 numbers 15 residues from cysteine through phenylalanine. Only the CDR3 part of the read is kept: 45 bases, read in frame from the first base. Germline trimming amounts to 1 base on V and 4 bases on J, with 6 as the count of junction bases outside the gene matches. In the germline V gene, CDR1 corresponds to LGHNA and CDR2 to YSLEER. A note on this clone: No antigen is known for it. The input lacks base qualities; no much larger clone sits a single base away.

The sequence came from a man aged 60-69 years with urothelial cancer. The sample in question was PBMCs, obtained around atezolizumab (anti-PD-L1) treatment. The chain links TRBV4-3 with TRBJ1-2; 7 middle bases align to TRBD1. The DNA sequence is given as TGCGCCAGCAGCCAAGGGACCCGGGACAGCTATGGCTACACCTTC. This encodes CASSQGTRDSYGYTF.